These 20 T cell receptor beta chains share one sample of origin, sequenced in a study of T cells in Graves' hyperthyroidism and ophthalmopathy. Amplified TCR beta CDR3 regions came from RNA transcripts. Primed by the HTBI set, a first-round RT-PCR was run on the TCR CDR3. TCRdb analysed the multiplex PCR reads with MiXCR anew, one entry per CDR3 protein. Here the sample spans 30,000 to 40,000 distinct CDR3 sequences, about 50% being singletons. Material: blood. All receptors derive from a man aged 35 to 55 with Graves' ophthalmopathy.

About this clonotype: The conserved phenylalanine or tryptophan normally closing the CDR3 is absent here, so this likely arose from a read error. No DNA is shown, since the ends of the CDR3 on it are uncertain; the CDR3 is the one TCRdb lists. This CDR3 reads CASSTRDRGYS. The chain carries TRBV6-5 and TRBJ1-3; TRBD1 reflects the table's D call only, with no check against the DNA. The CDR3 comprises 11 residues, both ends counted. Per the germline V gene, CDR1 is MNHEY and CDR2 is SVGAGI.

This chain joins TRBV20-1 and TRBJ2-1, with TRBD2 matching 11 bases. Germline lookup yields CDR1 DFQATT and CDR2 SNEGSKA (reference sequence). Trimming took 3 bases from V and 12 from J; bases not matched to a gene: 7. The CDR3 is made up of 13 amino acids. The CDR3 nucleotides are TGCAGTGCTAGTAGCGGGAGGGGGAATACGCAGTTCTTC. It encodes CSASSGRGNTQFF.

This clonotype was counted a single time. The rearrangement joins TRBV5-1 to TRBJ2-7; 9 bases are shared with TRBD1. The CDR3 loop spans 14 amino acids. J was trimmed by 6 bases and V by 5 bases; bases with no gene match: 9. Germline-derived CDR1 and CDR2 are SGHRS and YFSETQ. For the CDR3, the DNA is TGCGCCAGCAGATCCGACAGGGGGAACAGCGAGCAGTACTTC. Translated, it gives CASRSDRGNSEQYF.

This clonotype has a count of ten or more. V usage is TRBV20-1 and J usage is TRBJ2-3; a possible D gene is TRBD2 (6 bases). Germline V gives CDR1 DFQATT, CDR2 SNEGSKA (reference sequence). The CDR3 has 13 residues. V was trimmed by 8 bases and J by 0 bases, leaving 12 bases between them. CDR3 sequence reads: CSPDSGSTDTQYF. The CDR3 DNA sequence: TGCAGTCCCGATAGCGGAAGCACAGATACGCAGTATTTT.

This clonotype was counted ten times or more. The V gene is TRBV9, the J gene TRBJ1-2; possible D gene TRBD1, 6 bases. Germline loops: CDR1 SGDLS, CDR2 YYNGEE. The CDR3 runs 13 residues. V dropped 5 bases and J dropped 4 bases, with 12 bases sitting between them. CDR3 sequence (DNA): TGTGCCAGCAGGCCAGGGGAAAGCTATGGCTACACCTTC. This sequence encodes CASRPGESYGYTF.

This clonotype was observed many times. The chain employs TRBV12-3 or TRBV12-4 and TRBJ1-5; D is ambiguous. The CDR3 is 12 amino acids. Trimming took off 7 bases at V and 0 bases at J, with 4 bases between the two ends. The CDR3: CASTGSNQPQHF. Here the CDR3 DNA reads TGTGCCAGCACTGGTAGCAATCAGCCCCAGCATTTT.

V gene TRBV29-1 combines with J gene TRBJ2-1; 7 bases agree with TRBD2. Germline CDR1 and CDR2: SQVTM and ANQGSEA. The CDR3 runs 14 residues. CDR3 protein: CSLWGGSAENEQFF. CDR3 DNA: TGCAGTTTATGGGGCGGGAGTGCTGAAAATGAGCAGTTCTTC.

About this clonotype itself: At one end, the junction sequence differs from germline, possibly due to a read error. The V gene is TRBV20-1, the J gene TRBJ2-7; the match to TRBD1 covers 11 bases. This CDR3 is 14 amino acids long. CDR1 DFQATT and CDR2 SNEGSKA come from the germline V gene (reference sequence). CDR3 region: CSAFPGQGDGELYF. CDR3 sequence (DNA): TGCAGTGCTTTTCCGGGACAGGGGGATGGGGAGCTGTACTTC.

The CDR3 is CASSPDRGYGNTIYF. CDR3 coding DNA: TGTGCCAGCAGCCCCGACAGGGGATATGGAAACACCATATATTTT. The gene calls are TRBV11-3 and TRBJ1-3, with 8 positions matching TRBD1. V was pared by 5 bases and J by 3 bases, with 6 bases of the junction left unmatched. The length of the CDR3 is 15 residues. Germline V CDR1 and CDR2: SGHNT, YENEEA. The entire variable domain, with the rest obtained from reference TRBV11-3 and TRBJ1-3, is as follows: EAGVVQSPRYKIIEKKQPVAFWCNPISGHNTLYWYLQNLGQGPELLIRYENEEAVDDSQLPKDRFSAERLKGVDSTLKIQPAELGDSAVYLCASSPDRGYGNTIYFGEGSWLTVV.

V usage is TRBV11-3 and J usage is TRBJ2-5; 7 bases align to TRBD2. The CDR3 contains 15 residues. The V gene's germline CDR1 is SGHNT and CDR2 YENEEA. With 3 bases clipped from V and 5 bases from J, the junction kept 9 bases outside the gene matches. CDR3 in amino acids: CASSFPSGVQETQYF. DNA for the CDR3: TGTGCCAGCAGCTTTCCTAGCGGAGTCCAGGAGACCCAGTACTTC.

As for this clonotype: Its ends do not fully match the called genes, so a read error is possible. The CDR3 region has the DNA TGCGCCGGCAGCTTGGCGACAGGGCCCCCACAAGAGACCCAGTACTTC. Translating it yields CAGSLATGPPQETQYF. The gene calls are TRBV5-1 and TRBJ2-5; 7 bases match TRBD1. Germline loops: CDR1 SGHRS, CDR2 YFSETQ. The CDR3 extends over 16 amino acids.

This clonotype has a count of ten or more. The chain joins TRBV6-5 to TRBJ2-7; tentatively, D is TRBD1 or TRBD2 (5 bases each). Germline V CDR1 and CDR2: MNHEY, SVGAGI. V was pared by 4 bases and J by 0 bases, with 10 bases between. The CDR3 spans 14 residues. The CDR3 nucleotides are TGTGCCAGCAGTTGGGACGGTAGCTCCTACGAGCAGTACTTC. Its translation: CASSWDGSSYEQYF.

This clonotype has only one observation. This chain connects TRBV11-2 to TRBJ2-2, with 8 positions matching TRBD1. Germline V gene data show CDR1 as SGHAT and CDR2 as FQNNGV. V shed 5 bases and J 5 bases; nucleotides not matched to a gene: 7. The CDR3 length is 15 residues. This CDR3 is CASSAPDRVTGELFF. The CDR3 DNA sequence: TGTGCCAGCAGCGCCCCGGACAGGGTGACCGGGGAGCTGTTTTTT.

Comments on this clonotype: It may be a read error: a sequence one base away is much more abundant. V gene TRBV3-1 combines with J gene TRBJ1-1, with D perhaps matching TRBD1 (5 bases). The V and J ends lost 2 bases and 3 bases respectively, with 13 bases between them. Germline loops: CDR1 LGHDT, CDR2 YNNKEL (reference sequence). CDR3 length: 15 amino acids. CDR3 sequence (DNA): TGTGCCAGCAGCCAAAACTGGGGCCCGGACACTGAAGCTTTCTTT. Translated, it gives CASSQNWGPDTEAFF.

The chain links TRBV10-2 to TRBJ2-7, with unresolved D. This CDR3 comprises 16 residues. V was clipped by 2 bases and J by 2 bases, with 16 bases between them. Germline values: CDR1 WSHSY, CDR2 SAAADI. CDR3: CASSEIQSTNTYEQYF. CDR3 DNA sequence: TGCGCCAGCAGTGAGATCCAGTCGACGAATACCTACGAGCAGTACTTC.

The V and J genes are TRBV20-1 and TRBJ1-3; no reliable D call. The germline V gene has CDR1 DFQATT and CDR2 SNEGSKA (reference sequence). Trimming took 3 bases from V and 7 from J, leaving 10 bases between them. The CDR3 extends over 12 amino acids. The CDR3: CSASGDYNTIYF. The CDR3 coding sequence is TGCAGTGCTAGCGGCGATTATAACACCATATATTTT.

As concerns this clonotype: One junction end does not reproduce the germline sequence, and a read error may be involved. The rearrangement uses TRBV7-9 and TRBJ2-7; D may be TRBD2 (5 bases). The germline gives CDR1 SEHNR, CDR2 FQNEAQ (reference sequence). This CDR3 region has 14 residues. CDR3 loop: CASSLVQNTGELYF. CDR3 nucleotide sequence: TGTGCCAGCAGCTTAGTCCAAAACACCGGGGAGCTGTACTTC.

This clonotype was seen at least ten times. The CDR3 bases are TGTGCCAGCAGGCCAAGCGGGACAGGGAGGGTCCTGTTTTTT. This encodes CASRPSGTGRVLFF. The rearrangement joins TRBV6-5 to TRBJ1-4; 9 bases are shared with TRBD1. The germline gives CDR1 MNHEY, CDR2 SVGAGI. V trimming: 6 bases; J trimming: 14 bases; junction bases outside the gene matches: 13. This CDR3 comprises 14 residues.

This clonotype was seen repeatedly, ten times or more. CDR3 amino acids: CASSAQVETQYF. For the CDR3, the DNA is TGCGCCAGCAGCGCCCAGGTGGAGACCCAGTACTTC. The chain combines TRBV5-1 with TRBJ2-5; D remains ambiguous. The CDR3 spans 12 residues. CDR1 SGHRS and CDR2 YFSETQ come from the germline V gene. Deletions cut 4 bases from V and 5 bases from J, with 9 bases between.

The CDR3 reads CATSDGYGYTF. The CDR3 DNA reads TGTGCCACCAGTGATGGATATGGCTACACCTTC. The chain links TRBV24-1 to TRBJ1-2, with D unclear. The CDR3 has 11 residues. The V gene lost 3 bases and the J gene lost 5 bases, with 3 bases spanning the gap. Germline V gives CDR1 KGHDR, CDR2 SFDVKD.